The following is a T cell receptor beta chain sequence with its context. The specificity of this receptor is unknown. The input lacks base qualities; no much larger clone sits a single base away. In Seattle, one collaborating source enrolled patients while the infection was active and tracked those patients longitudinally over the course of disease. Each collaborating institution followed its own protocols to collect whole blood in K2EDTA tubes. For TCRbeta analysis, collaborators shipped samples as frozen whole blood, isolated PBMCs, or DNA extracted from either of those sample types. From the cysteine up to the phenylalanine, the CDR3 has a length of 10 residues. Kept here is only the CDR3 DNA, which spans 30 bases and is read in frame from base 1. For CDR1 and CDR2, the germline V gene (reference sequence) lists LNHDA and SQIVND. V is shortened by 8 bases, J by 5 bases, and the region joining them spans 4 bases.

TCRbeta CDR3 regions were amplified from genomic DNA using the immunoSEQ Assay, a bias-controlled multiplex PCR. Concerning the study's data processing: Nucleated cell counts per sample were estimated from amplification of reference gene primers within the assay. Sequence reads were collapsed and filtered to measure the absolute abundance of every unique TCRbeta CDR3 rearrangement. For each sample, productive Simpson clonality was calculated by taking the square root of Simpson's diversity index across productive rearrangements. Not all clones reach the TCRdb copy of this immuneACCESS table, which keeps in-frame sequences only. Checked studies attribute under half of the gap to unresolved V genes and leave the rest unexplained. The D gene and trimming were derived from the DNA, and the V and J assignments and clone size from that table. For this sample the table gives about 360,000 clones, of which 86% were detected only once. Under 8.5% of the sample goes to the ten largest clones.

These data come from a study of blood T cell repertoires in COVID-19 (dated by TCRdb to the early 2020s). Study-level background: Collaborator samples came from the United States, Italy and Spain and covered acute and convalescent phases of COVID-19. Subjects who had been exposed to COVID-19, were actively infected with it, or had recovered from it provided the deeply sampled blood TCRbeta repertoires that made up the dataset. Samples came from the ongoing ImmuneRACE study (first 160 participants) plus 1,254 subjects from 6 global collaborators. The repertoires were released in a freely available public database intended as a resource for research on the immune response to SARS-CoV-2. Where available, HLA class I and class II types were taken from metadata supplied by the sample provider and were not determined by assay-based typing. The prospective study material was composed of cDNA or gDNA derived from T cells, B-cell-depleted T cells, or PBMCs. Sample metadata almost always included a de-identified subject ID, COVID-19 status, age in years and sex.

General conclusions and limits of the study: The amount of clinical and demographic metadata varied by source and participant and was provided uncurated.

The rearrangement combines TRBV19 with TRBJ1-5; no confident D gene assignment can be made. The source of this sequence is a woman aged 55-69 years with COVID-19, enrolled during active disease. The sample consisted of peripheral blood. CDR3 protein: CASSDQPQHF. Read as DNA, the sequence is TGTGCCAGTTCTGATCAGCCCCAGCATTTT.